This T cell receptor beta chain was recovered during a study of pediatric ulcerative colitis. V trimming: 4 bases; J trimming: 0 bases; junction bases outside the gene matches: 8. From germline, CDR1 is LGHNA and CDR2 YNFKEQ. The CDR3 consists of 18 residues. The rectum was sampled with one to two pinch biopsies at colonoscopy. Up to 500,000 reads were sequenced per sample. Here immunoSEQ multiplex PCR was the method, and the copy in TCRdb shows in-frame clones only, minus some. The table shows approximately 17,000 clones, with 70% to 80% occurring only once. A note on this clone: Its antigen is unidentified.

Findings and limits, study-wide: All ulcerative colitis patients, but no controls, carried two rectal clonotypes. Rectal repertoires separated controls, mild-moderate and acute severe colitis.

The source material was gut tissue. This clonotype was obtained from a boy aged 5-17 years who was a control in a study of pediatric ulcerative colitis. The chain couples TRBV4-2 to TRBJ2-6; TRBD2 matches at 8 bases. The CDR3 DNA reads TGTGCCAGCAGCCCTGCATCGGGAGGGGCCTCTGGGGCCAACGTCCTGACTTTC. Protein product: CASSPASGGASGANVLTF.